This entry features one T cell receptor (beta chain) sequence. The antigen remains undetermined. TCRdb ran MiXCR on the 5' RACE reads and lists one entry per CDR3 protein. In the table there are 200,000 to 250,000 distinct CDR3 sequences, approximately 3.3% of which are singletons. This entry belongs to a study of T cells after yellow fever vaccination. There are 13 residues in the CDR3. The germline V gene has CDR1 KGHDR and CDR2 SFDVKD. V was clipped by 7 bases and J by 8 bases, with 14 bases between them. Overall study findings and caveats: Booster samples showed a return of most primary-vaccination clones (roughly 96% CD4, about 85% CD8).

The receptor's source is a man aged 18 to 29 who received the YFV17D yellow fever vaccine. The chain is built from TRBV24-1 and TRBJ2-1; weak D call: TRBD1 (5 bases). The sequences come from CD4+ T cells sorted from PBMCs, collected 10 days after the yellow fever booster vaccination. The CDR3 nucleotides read TGTGCCACCAGGGGCCAGCCCAGGGATGAGCAGTTCTTC. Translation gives CATRGQPRDEQFF.